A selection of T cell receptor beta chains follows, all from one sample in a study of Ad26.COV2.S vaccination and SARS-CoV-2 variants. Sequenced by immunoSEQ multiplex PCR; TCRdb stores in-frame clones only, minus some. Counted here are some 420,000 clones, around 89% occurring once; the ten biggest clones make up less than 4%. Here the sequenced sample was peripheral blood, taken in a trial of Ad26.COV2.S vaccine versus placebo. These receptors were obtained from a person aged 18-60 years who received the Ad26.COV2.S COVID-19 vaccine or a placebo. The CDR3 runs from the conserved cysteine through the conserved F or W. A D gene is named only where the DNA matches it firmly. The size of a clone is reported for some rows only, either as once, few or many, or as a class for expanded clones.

DNA: TGTGCCAGCAGCCAAAGTACCGGGGGAGCCGGGGAGCTGTTTTTT
CDR3: CASSQSTGGAGELFF
size: -
D: -
V: TRBV3-1/TRBV3-2
J: TRBJ2-2

DNA: TGTGCCAGCAGCGTTGACAGGGACTATGGCTACACCTTC
CDR3: CASSVDRDYGYTF
size: -
D: TRBD1
V: TRBV5-6
J: TRBJ1-2

DNA: TGTGCCAGCAGAGGACAGGGGGCTTTCGATGAGCAGTTCTTC
CDR3: CASRGQGAFDEQFF
size: -
D: TRBD1
V: TRBV6-5
J: TRBJ2-1

DNA: TGTGCCAGCAGCTTAGTAGGGACAGGGGGAATCTACGAGCAGTACTTC
CDR3: CASSLVGTGGIYEQYF
size: -
D: TRBD1
V: TRBV7-8
J: TRBJ2-7

DNA: TGTGCCTGGAGTGGAAGGGGGTTATCCTACTACGAGCAGTACTTC
CDR3: CAWSGRGLSYYEQYF
size: -
D: -
V: TRBV30
J: TRBJ2-7

DNA: TGTGCCAGCAGTTTAAGGGGGGTCAGAGGCTACACTGAAGCTTTCTTT
CDR3: CASSLRGVRGYTEAFF
size: -
D: -
V: TRBV28
J: TRBJ1-1

DNA: TGTGCCAGCAGCCAGGGAGCGGGGGGTATAAATACGCAGTATTTT
CDR3: CASSQGAGGINTQYF
size: -
D: TRBD2
V: TRBV3-1/TRBV3-2
J: TRBJ2-3

DNA: TGCGCCAGCAGTGAGTCAAGGACAGGTATTGTCGCAGATACGCAGTATTTT
CDR3: CASSESRTGIVADTQYF
size: -
D: TRBD1
V: TRBV10-1
J: TRBJ2-3

DNA: TGTGCCAGCAGTTACGAGGGGGCTTCCCCAGATACGCAGTATTTT
CDR3: CASSYEGASPDTQYF
size: -
D: TRBD1
V: TRBV6-5
J: TRBJ2-3

DNA: TGTGCCAGCAGGGGGGGAATTCTGGCATCCTACACCTTC
CDR3: CASRGGILASYTF
size: -
D: -
V: TRBV2
J: TRBJ1-2

DNA: TGTGCCAGCAGCCAGATCCGCTACGAGCAGTACTTC
CDR3: CASSQIRYEQYF
size: -
D: -
V: TRBV3-1/TRBV3-2
J: TRBJ2-7

DNA: TGTGCCAGCAGTTCTGCCCTCAATCAGCCCCAGCATTTT
CDR3: CASSSALNQPQHF
size: -
D: -
V: TRBV6-2/TRBV6-3
J: TRBJ1-5

DNA: TGTGCCATCAGTACGACAGGGGGGGCCGGGGAGCTGTTTTTT
CDR3: CAISTTGGAGELFF
size: few
D: TRBD1
V: TRBV10-3
J: TRBJ2-2

DNA: TGCGCCAGCAGCCAAGACTATGGGCCAGAGGCCAACTACGAGCAGTACTTC
CDR3: CASSQDYGPEANYEQYF
size: once
D: -
V: TRBV4-3
J: TRBJ2-7

DNA: TGTGCCAGCAGCCTAGGAGGGGGCGGGTACGAGCAGTACTTC
CDR3: CASSLGGGGYEQYF
size: once
D: -
V: TRBV7-8
J: TRBJ2-7

DNA: TGTGCCAGCAGCCCAGCCGGGGGGTCTGGTTCTGGAAACACCATATATTTT
CDR3: CASSPAGGSGSGNTIYF
size: -
D: -
V: TRBV3-1/TRBV3-2
J: TRBJ1-3

DNA: TGTGCCAGCAGTTTAAGGATCAGCTCCCCCAACTATGGCTACACCTTC
CDR3: CASSLRISSPNYGYTF
size: -
D: -
V: TRBV28
J: TRBJ1-2

DNA: TGTGCCAGCAGTTTGATTAGCGGGGGGAACAATGAGCAGTTCTTC
CDR3: CASSLISGGNNEQFF
size: -
D: TRBD2
V: TRBV28
J: TRBJ2-1

DNA: TGCAGCGTTGTTGTATCGGGACAGGAGCACACTGAAGCTTTCTTT
CDR3: CSVVVSGQEHTEAFF
size: -
D: TRBD1
V: TRBV29-1
J: TRBJ1-1

DNA: TGTGCCAGCAGCTTAACGGGGGAGTACAATGAGCAGTTCTTC
CDR3: CASSLTGEYNEQFF
size: -
D: -
V: TRBV7-8
J: TRBJ2-1

DNA: TGTGCCAGCAGTATCCTAGCGGGGGGCACCGGGGAGCTGTTTTTT
CDR3: CASSILAGGTGELFF
size: -
D: TRBD2
V: TRBV27
J: TRBJ2-2

DNA: TGTGCCGGCAGAAGTAGGGGATGGGATGGCTACACCTTC
CDR3: CAGRSRGWDGYTF
size: -
D: -
V: TRBV30
J: TRBJ1-2

DNA: TGCGCCAGCAGCTTGGCCGAGGCTGGGACAATAATCACAGATACGCAGTATTTT
CDR3: CASSLAEAGTIITDTQYF
size: -
D: -
V: TRBV5-1
J: TRBJ2-3

DNA: TGTGCCAGCAGCTTGGCGCCGGGGAGCACAGATACGCAGTATTTT
CDR3: CASSLAPGSTDTQYF
size: -
D: -
V: TRBV5-6
J: TRBJ2-3

DNA: TGCGCCAGCAGCTTGGCGTTAGGTCCCTCCTACGAGCAGTACTTC
CDR3: CASSLALGPSYEQYF
size: -
D: -
V: TRBV5-1
J: TRBJ2-7

DNA: TGTGCCAGCAGCCCCCAACACTCCACTGATACGCAGTATTTT
CDR3: CASSPQHSTDTQYF
size: -
D: -
V: TRBV7-2
J: TRBJ2-3

DNA: TGCGCCAGCAGCTCGGGACAGGGGTTCGATGAGCAGTTCTTC
CDR3: CASSSGQGFDEQFF
size: few
D: TRBD1
V: TRBV5-1
J: TRBJ2-1

DNA: TGTGCCAGCAGCCCGCAGGGGGACCGGAGGAGATATGGCTACACCTTC
CDR3: CASSPQGDRRRYGYTF
size: -
D: TRBD1
V: TRBV5-5
J: TRBJ1-2

DNA: TGTGCCAGCAGTCCCGGGACCGCCTATAATGAAAAACTGTTTTTT
CDR3: CASSPGTAYNEKLFF
size: -
D: -
V: TRBV6-6
J: TRBJ1-4

DNA: TGTGCCAGCAGCCAGTCAGTCCGGGGTTTGGGCTACGAGCAGTACTTC
CDR3: CASSQSVRGLGYEQYF
size: once
D: -
V: TRBV27
J: TRBJ2-7

DNA: TGTGCCAGCACCCGCGGGGTCACTGAAGCTTTCTTT
CDR3: CASTRGVTEAFF
size: -
D: -
V: TRBV6-5
J: TRBJ1-1

DNA: TGTGCCTGGAGGAATTTGGGACAGGGATTTGAAGCTTTCTTT
CDR3: CAWRNLGQGFEAFF
size: once
D: TRBD1
V: TRBV30
J: TRBJ1-1

DNA: TGTGCCAGCAGCGGAGACAGTTCTGGAAACACCATATATTTT
CDR3: CASSGDSSGNTIYF
size: few
D: -
V: TRBV9
J: TRBJ1-3

DNA: TGTGCCAGCAGACCCGGGACAGGGTCCTACGAGCAGTACTTC
CDR3: CASRPGTGSYEQYF
size: -
D: TRBD1
V: TRBV6-5
J: TRBJ2-7

DNA: TGTGCCAGCAGCCAAGTACCAGGACCGGGGATGCCCCAGCATTTT
CDR3: CASSQVPGPGMPQHF
size: -
D: -
V: TRBV3-1/TRBV3-2
J: TRBJ1-5

DNA: TGTGCCAGCATAAGGACAGGGCTGTATGACGGCACTGAAGCTTTCTTT
CDR3: CASIRTGLYDGTEAFF
size: -
D: TRBD1
V: TRBV25-1
J: TRBJ1-1

DNA: TGTGCCAGCAGTACGAGGAACTGGAACACTGAAGCTTTCTTT
CDR3: CASSTRNWNTEAFF
size: -
D: -
V: TRBV6-6
J: TRBJ1-1

DNA: TGTGCCAGTAGTCTGGGGACTAGCGGGGGGGCCACTGAGCAGTTCTTC
CDR3: CASSLGTSGGATEQFF
size: -
D: TRBD2
V: TRBV19
J: TRBJ2-1

DNA: TGTGCCAGCAGTTTAGTATCAGGGGGCCGTTTAGATGAGCAGTTCTTC
CDR3: CASSLVSGGRLDEQFF
size: -
D: TRBD1
V: TRBV28
J: TRBJ2-1

DNA: TGTGCCACCAGCAGTAGACAGTCGGGGCCTTATTCCGGGGCCAACGTCCTGACTTTC
CDR3: CATSSRQSGPYSGANVLTF
size: -
D: -
V: TRBV15
J: TRBJ2-6

DNA: TGTGCCAGCAGCTCCTCGGGACTAGTCAATGAGCAGTTCTTC
CDR3: CASSSSGLVNEQFF
size: -
D: TRBD2
V: TRBV7-3
J: TRBJ2-1

DNA: TGTGCCAGCAGCCCGCGACTAGCGGGGACCCACGAGCAGTACTTC
CDR3: CASSPRLAGTHEQYF
size: -
D: -
V: TRBV12-1
J: TRBJ2-7